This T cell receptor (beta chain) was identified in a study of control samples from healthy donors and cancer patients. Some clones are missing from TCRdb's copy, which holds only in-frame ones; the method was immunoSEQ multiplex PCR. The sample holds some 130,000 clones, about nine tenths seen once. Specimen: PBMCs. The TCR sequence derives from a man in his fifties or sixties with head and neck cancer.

The DNA of the CDR3 is TGTGCCAGTAGTATAGATCGGGGGGTTCGGTTCTTC. Protein sequence: CASSIDRGVRFF. The rearrangement joins TRBV19 to TRBJ2-1; 7 bases align to TRBD2. CDR1 is LNHDA and CDR2 is SQIVND in the germline V gene (reference sequence). V trimming: 0 bases; J trimming: 15 bases; junction bases outside the gene matches: 5. This CDR3 has 12 residues.